Sequencing of this T cell receptor beta chain was carried out in a study of OX40 agonist ivuxolimab in advanced cancers. Sequencing used immunoSEQ multiplex PCR; TCRdb keeps in-frame clones, though not all of them. The table shows about 43,000 clones, with approximately 86% occurring only once. This CDR3 contains 17 residues. Per the germline V gene, CDR1 is SGDLS and CDR2 is YYNGEE. V was pared by 0 bases and J by 5 bases, with 6 bases of the junction left unmatched. Sequencing used CD4+ or CD8+ T cells sorted from blood, obtained in a trial of the OX40 agonist ivuxolimab. The chain employs TRBV9 and TRBJ2-5, with 14 bases matching TRBD2. This receptor was obtained from an adult with an advanced solid tumor such as melanoma, head and neck, liver or kidney cancer. CDR3 residues: CASSVAGTSGSRETQYF. CDR3 nucleotide sequence: TGTGCCAGCAGCGTAGCCGGGACTAGCGGGAGTCGCGAGACCCAGTACTTC.